Sequencing of this T cell receptor beta chain was carried out in a study of T cell responses to AZD1222 COVID-19 vaccine. Background on the study: Investigators merged groups given second doses at roughly 4 or roughly 12 weeks. Findings of the study overall: Repertoires were obtained solely post-peak T cell response. Possibly, clonal diversity was underestimated; donors were largely white British and included more females. Unmutated variant regions are reportedly the target of nearly half of TCRs that are spike-specific.

Germline-derived CDR1 and CDR2 are MNHNS and SASEGT. CDR3 length: 14 amino acids. With 2 bases removed from V and 4 bases from J, the gap between germline ends came to 11 bases. A note on this clone: Its antigen remains unknown.

Clones were sequenced by immunoSEQ multiplex PCR, and TCRdb holds only the in-frame ones, with some missing. Of 130,000 to 150,000 clones listed, around 89% are singletons. The gene calls are TRBV6-1 and TRBJ1-2; D is undetermined. This sequence originates from an adult in good health. This material consisted of peripheral blood, taken on day 0 of AZD1222 vaccination. In DNA form, the CDR3 reads TGTGCCAGCAGTGAATTGACCCCGGGCTATGGCTACACCTTC. This codes for CASSELTPGYGYTF.